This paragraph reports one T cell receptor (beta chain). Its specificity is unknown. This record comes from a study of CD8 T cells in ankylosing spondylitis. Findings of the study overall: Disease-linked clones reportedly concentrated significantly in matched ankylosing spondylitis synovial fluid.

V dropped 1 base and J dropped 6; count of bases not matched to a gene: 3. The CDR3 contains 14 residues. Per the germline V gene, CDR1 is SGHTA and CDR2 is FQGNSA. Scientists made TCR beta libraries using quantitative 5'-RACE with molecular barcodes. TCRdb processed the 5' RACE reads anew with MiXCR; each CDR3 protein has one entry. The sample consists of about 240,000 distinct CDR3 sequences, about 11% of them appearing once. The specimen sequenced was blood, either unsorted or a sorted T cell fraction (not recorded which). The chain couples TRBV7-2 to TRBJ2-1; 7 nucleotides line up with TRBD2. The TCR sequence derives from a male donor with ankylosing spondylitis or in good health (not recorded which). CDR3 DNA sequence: TGTGCCAGCAGCTTAGTGGGAGGGACCAATGAGCAGTTCTTC. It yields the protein CASSLVGGTNEQFF.